This TCR beta chain emerged from a study of cytomegalovirus exposure and HLA in healthy donors (dated by TCRdb to about 2017). About the full investigation: An earlier analysis of several hundred of the donors reported under 300 Gb of sequence data and 90 million to 120 million unique TCR beta sequences obtained from around 190 million T cells. Approximately 310 gigabases of sequencing data and around 87 million unique TCR sequences were included in an early release covering roughly 700 HLA-typed donors. Of the 398 genotyped donors, 65% to 90% fell in the genetic ancestry cluster associated with self-reported Caucasian donors. The study was designed to test whether signatures of past pathogen exposure could be identified by cataloging public T cell receptors. The study profiled the T cell repertoires of approximately 700 subjects by immunosequencing and related them to cytomegalovirus serostatus. In addition to the first cohort of around 670 subjects, a separate validation cohort of approximately 130 different subjects was used. To predict cytomegalovirus infection status, the study combined high-throughput TCR immunosequencing, statistical association of individual TCRs with disease status, and machine learning. To study patterns of TCR occurrence, a later analysis re-analyzed previously published TCR beta repertoires from hundreds of donors and added high-resolution HLA genotyping. Rather than using new phenotypic data, the later analysis identified candidate immune exposures from TCR beta sequences and from how often those sequences occurred across donors. An earlier analysis of 500 to 650 of the donors applied high-throughput TCR beta sequencing to assess whether each TCR beta V gene segment acted as functional or pseudogenic. Donor age, sex, ethnicity and CMV serostatus were collected together with the repertoire data. A later genetic analysis took genome-wide SNP genotypes for about three fifths of the roughly 700 donors and used that subset as a discovery cohort. All discovery cohort repertoires had been generated on a single sequencing platform. HLA typing included class I and class II loci at four-digit resolution. Typing coverage varied by locus: about 629-640 donors for A, B, C, DRB1 and DQB1; more than 500 for DQA1; more than 600 for DPA1; roughly 450 for DPB1. Five DR-DQ haplotypes were treated as single units for association and clustering because of strong linkage in the cohort. Among about 410 genotyped donors of the cohort, an average of roughly 230,000 unique TCR beta nucleotide sequences was sequenced per donor, of which 15% to 20% were non-productive. Overall study results and their limits: In a later analysis, HLA-associated TCR beta chains showed more clonal expansion and lower generation probabilities than non-associated chains that were equally common. In this cohort, only TCR beta chains were sequenced, and detectable features were limited by the absence of alpha or paired-chain data. Cytomegalovirus status was reported to be diagnosed by the classifier with high specificity and sensitivity in both the original and validation cohorts. A cluster of highly shared sequence variants was judged likely to be a technical artifact of the sequencing pipeline. According to the authors, the approach could potentially be generalized to other disease states and immunological phenotypes. A later analysis found that most CMV-associated TCR beta chains appeared HLA-restricted, with HLA associations seemingly driven largely by CMV exposure. An association between a missense DCLRE1C variant and V-gene and J-gene trimming of TCR beta chains was found in a later genetic analysis and replicated in an independent cohort. A further reported finding was that TCR beta sequences accurately predicted the HLA-A and HLA-B alleles for most subjects in the first cohort. Because HLA typing was unavailable for some donors at each locus, only the typed subset was used in association tests. Most TCR sequences were seen in very few donors, while some public TCRs were found in many individuals. A total of some 180 TCR beta chains were listed by the study as associated with cytomegalovirus. Specific HLA alleles were associated with more than 15,000 TCR beta sequences at a false discovery rate of 0.05 in a later analysis. The only immune exposure information available for the cohort was CMV serostatus. A later analysis found that TCR association rates varied across HLA loci, with DRB1 alleles showing the most associated TCRs and HLA-C alleles the fewest. According to a later analysis, parvovirus B19, influenza, CMV and Epstein-Barr virus appeared linked to several top co-occurrence clusters. According to a later genetic analysis, donors in an Asian-associated ancestry cluster had fewer N-insertions in productive TCRs than the approximately 700-donor mean. In an earlier analysis of around 600 of the donors, most TCR beta V segments appeared in productive rearrangements about 87% or about 30% of the time, broadly matching IMGT annotations. The earlier analysis of 587 of the donors excluded roughly 17 rarely observed V segments, including chromosome 9 orphons, because counts were too low. In vitro tests confirmed that a few of the cytomegalovirus-associated TCR beta chains recognize cytomegalovirus antigens. Some IMGT-functional V segments, including TRBV6-2 and TRBV6-3, could not be distinguished by the 87-base-pair reads and were therefore excluded. When HLA alleles, especially DR and DQ, strongly co-occurred, TCR associations were difficult to assign to individual alleles. Sequencing depth was assumed to be roughly uniform across donors in the presence/absence analyses, though that assumption may not hold. Linkage disequilibrium might explain the correlated functional status among segregating V segments, but an unknown experimental factor could not be excluded.

The cohort consisted of hundreds of healthy bone marrow donors. At the time of sampling, all cohort members were nominally healthy, though unrecorded immune exposures were likely present. The donor was CMV seropositive and was included in the group of 250 to 300 seropositive cohort members. Each donor provided a peripheral blood sample, and peripheral blood mononuclear cells were used for TCR beta sequencing. Genomic DNA extraction from the blood cell samples was performed with the Qiagen DNeasy Blood Extraction Kit. With respect to this clone: Its specific antigen is unknown. No base quality values were provided; no much bigger clone lies one nucleotide off.

Libraries were constructed by the immunoSEQ multiplex PCR assay. A mixture of 60 forward primers for TCR Vbeta segments and 13 reverse primers for TCR Jbeta segments was used in the multiplex PCR. A multiplex PCR assay on genomic DNA amplified the CDR3 region of rearranged TCR beta genes. The Illumina HiSeq System was used to sequence the amplified TCR beta libraries as 87-base-pair reads. The original methods were these. In a later analysis, 70 million to 95 million unique TCR beta chains were counted across the 650 to 750 repertoires, and around 10 million of these chains were shared by at least two donors. To remove PCR and sequencing errors, raw reads were error-corrected and collapsed into unique sequences using a nearest-neighbor algorithm that merged closely related sequences. V, D and J gene segments were assigned by aligning CDR3 sequences to IMGT reference sequences. For a sequence to be retained, a match of at least six nucleotides was required to both a V gene segment and a J gene segment. A rearrangement was called productive if the CDR3 had no stop codons and remained in frame with V and J, and every other rearrangement was called non-productive. CDR3 was defined by IMGT convention, running from the second conserved V-encoded cysteine to the conserved J-encoded phenylalanine. The earlier analysis of some 550 of the donors excluded any sequence lacking an unambiguous match to a single V gene segment. In an earlier analysis of more than 500 of the donors, a V segment was called functional when productive rearrangements were above 56.7%, and segregating when the standard deviation between donors exceeded 5%. A statistical classification framework was built for diagnosing cytomegalovirus status from the catalog of TCR beta chain sequences. In a later analysis, TCR nucleotide sequences were compared against IMGT/GENE-DB human TR gene sequences so that V and J genes could be assigned. In a later analysis, CDR3 sequences and most-parsimonious VDJ recombination scenarios were assigned using the TCRdist pipeline. In a later analysis, each TCR beta chain was defined by its CDR3 amino acid sequence together with its V-gene family, and reads lacking a unique V-gene family were excluded. A later analysis removed roughly 590 highly shared, low-generation-probability nucleotide sequences to deal with suspected cross-contamination and a sequencing artifact. In a later analysis, a clonal expansion index for each public chain was calculated from normalized within-repertoire ranks of inferred template counts. In a later analysis, generation probabilities were computed with a VDJ recombination model fitted to out-of-frame rearrangements, and the resulting probabilities were checked against IGoR. In a later analysis, hypergeometric tests were used to score TCR-TCR, TCR-HLA and TCR-CMV co-occurrence, with a repertoire-size bias correction applied to TCR pairs. False discovery rates were estimated in a later analysis by permuting HLA or CMV assignments 20 times. In a later analysis, co-occurring TCRs were grouped using DBSCAN, with TCRdist sequence similarity added in when clustering inside HLA-allele-positive subsets. Co-occurrence clustering excluded repertoires with fewer than 30,000 or more than 120,000 public chains, plus five with anomalous nucleotide sharing. This is the immuneACCESS table as TCRdb keeps it, with only in-frame sequences that have V and J called. A part of the clones is gone; compared with another copy, unresolved V genes explain less than half, and the rest is unexplained. V, J and clone size reflect that table, while D and trimming were determined from the DNA. A total of about 50,000 clones appear in this sample, 75% to 80% of them only once. The ten largest make up 2.5% to 3% of the sample.

The junction shows trimming of 4 bases on V and 2 bases on J, and the gene matches do not reach 11 bases of it. Measured from the cysteine to the phenylalanine, the CDR3 is 19 residues long. The read is trimmed to its CDR3 DNA, 57 bases read in frame from base 1. Taken from the germline V gene (reference sequence), the CDR1 and CDR2 loops are SEHNR and FQNEAQ. The sequence was collected from a woman in her 40s in good health and CMV-seropositive. Sequencing input: PBMCs. The chain employs TRBV7-9 and TRBJ2-2; a stretch of 12 junction bases matches TRBD1. CDR3 protein: CASSSTTGQGARNTGELFF. The DNA sequence follows: TGTGCCAGCAGCTCTACGACGGGACAGGGGGCGAGAAACACCGGGGAGCTGTTTTTT.